The present T cell receptor beta chain was sequenced within a study of shared clonotypes between healthy human individuals. In the study overall: Three plates each covered CD4 naive and memory; CD8 naive two, CD8 memory one.

Deep-level settings were used for running the assay. Method: immunoSEQ multiplex PCR; TCRdb's copy keeps in-frame clones and lacks some. The top ten hold approximately 0.4% of the sample, which has more than 1.2 million clones, 98% to 99% seen once. CDR1 is MGHDK, CDR2 SYGVNS, per germline. V dropped 3 bases and J dropped 8; count of bases not matched to a gene: 8. The CDR3 extends over 15 amino acids. This chain uses TRBV25-1 with TRBJ1-2, with TRBD1 matching 11 bases. Sequenced input: naive CD4+ T cells sorted from blood. The subset denotes: CD45RA+ positively selected. The source is a man aged 25 to 45 in good health. The CDR3, as DNA: TGTGCCAGCAGTGACCTTGGACAGGGGGCATTAGGCTACACCTTC. Its translation is CASSDLGQGALGYTF.